Listed below are T cell receptor beta chains from one sample, sequenced in a study of preoperative IRX-2 immunotherapy in early breast cancer. Generated by immunoSEQ multiplex PCR, the TCRdb table keeps only in-frame clones and is missing some. The sample has around 57,000 clones, around 94% seen once. This sample was taken from a patient treated with IRX-2 immunotherapy. Source of these receptors: a human donor with breast cancer. CDR3s include the opening cysteine and the closing phenylalanine or tryptophan. D genes are given only for firm matches. Size is stated for part of the rows, as once, few or many counts, or as a class when the clone is expanded.

d_call: .; j_call: TRBJ2-2; clone_size: .; v_call: TRBV5-4; cdr3_aa: CASSLAPGAYTGELFF; cdr3_nt: TGTGCCAGCAGCTTGGCGCCGGGAGCCTACACCGGGGAGCTGTTTTTT
d_call: .; j_call: TRBJ2-5; clone_size: once; v_call: TRBV18; cdr3_aa: CASSPPPQETQYF; cdr3_nt: TGTGCCAGCTCACCACCGCCCCAAGAGACCCAGTACTTC
d_call: TRBD2; j_call: TRBJ2-5; clone_size: once; v_call: TRBV10-3; cdr3_aa: CAIRLAGHGTQYF; cdr3_nt: TGTGCCATCAGGTTAGCGGGTCACGGGACCCAGTACTTC
d_call: .; j_call: TRBJ1-1; clone_size: .; v_call: TRBV18; cdr3_aa: CASSPLGDPNTEAFF; cdr3_nt: TGTGCCAGCTCACCACTGGGGGACCCGAACACTGAAGCTTTCTTT
d_call: .; j_call: TRBJ2-7; clone_size: .; v_call: TRBV6-5; cdr3_aa: CASSYGGTNYEQYF; cdr3_nt: TGTGCCAGCAGTTACGGTGGAACCAACTACGAGCAGTACTTC
d_call: .; j_call: TRBJ1-5; clone_size: .; v_call: TRBV28; cdr3_aa: CASSSGWNQPQHF; cdr3_nt: TGTGCCAGCAGCTCTGGTTGGAATCAGCCCCAGCATTTT
d_call: TRBD2; j_call: TRBJ2-1; clone_size: .; v_call: TRBV4-1; cdr3_aa: CASSQESVVGGWASGHDEQFF; cdr3_nt: TGCGCCAGCAGCCAAGAGTCGGTAGTTGGGGGATGGGCTAGCGGCCACGATGAGCAGTTCTTC
d_call: TRBD2; j_call: TRBJ2-7; clone_size: .; v_call: TRBV6-1; cdr3_aa: CASTIIRGGLYEQYF; cdr3_nt: TGTGCCAGCACCATCATCCGGGGGGGCCTGTACGAGCAGTACTTC
d_call: .; j_call: TRBJ1-4; clone_size: once; v_call: TRBV13; cdr3_aa: CASSLGRGSTNEKLFF; cdr3_nt: TGTGCCAGCAGCTTAGGCAGGGGATCAACTAATGAAAAACTGTTTTTT
d_call: TRBD1; j_call: TRBJ1-1; clone_size: .; v_call: TRBV5-1; cdr3_aa: CASSRTGSTEAFF; cdr3_nt: TGCGCCAGCAGCCGGACAGGGTCCACTGAAGCTTTCTTT
d_call: .; j_call: TRBJ1-2; clone_size: .; v_call: TRBV28; cdr3_aa: CASISQGRITYGYTF; cdr3_nt: TGTGCCAGCATATCGCAGGGGCGCATAACCTATGGCTACACCTTC
d_call: .; j_call: TRBJ2-7; clone_size: .; v_call: TRBV5-4; cdr3_aa: CASSLRGFEQYF; cdr3_nt: TGTGCCAGCAGCTTGAGAGGGTTTGAGCAGTACTTC
d_call: .; j_call: TRBJ2-7; clone_size: once; v_call: TRBV29-1; cdr3_aa: CSVRPNGGPYEQYF; cdr3_nt: TGCAGCGTTCGACCGAACGGGGGCCCCTACGAGCAGTACTTC
d_call: .; j_call: TRBJ2-3; clone_size: .; v_call: TRBV15; cdr3_aa: CATSRALGGTDTQYF; cdr3_nt: TGTGCCACCAGCAGAGCTCTGGGGGGAACAGATACGCAGTATTTT
d_call: TRBD1; j_call: TRBJ1-5; clone_size: .; v_call: TRBV28; cdr3_aa: CATSWPETGGQPQHF; cdr3_nt: TGTGCCACCTCCTGGCCCGAAACAGGGGGTCAGCCCCAGCATTTT
d_call: .; j_call: TRBJ1-4; clone_size: .; v_call: TRBV6-5; cdr3_aa: CASSSGTNEKLFF; cdr3_nt: TGTGCCAGCAGTTCTGGGACTAATGAAAAACTGTTTTTT
d_call: .; j_call: TRBJ2-2; clone_size: .; v_call: TRBV5-1; cdr3_aa: CASSLDGYTGELFF; cdr3_nt: TGCGCCAGCAGCTTGGACGGCTACACCGGGGAGCTGTTTTTT
d_call: .; j_call: TRBJ2-2; clone_size: once; v_call: TRBV28; cdr3_aa: CASSSGPNTGELFF; cdr3_nt: TGTGCCAGCAGTTCGGGTCCGAACACCGGGGAGCTGTTTTTT
d_call: .; j_call: TRBJ2-7; clone_size: .; v_call: TRBV28; cdr3_aa: CASTRGLHEQYF; cdr3_nt: TGTGCCAGCACCCGGGGGCTCCACGAGCAGTACTTC
d_call: .; j_call: TRBJ2-2; clone_size: .; v_call: TRBV29-1; cdr3_aa: CSVVGGTNTGELFF; cdr3_nt: TGCAGCGTTGTCGGGGGAACGAACACCGGGGAGCTGTTTTTT
d_call: .; j_call: TRBJ1-4; clone_size: .; v_call: TRBV7-2; cdr3_aa: CASSLPGEKLFF; cdr3_nt: TGTGCCAGCAGCCTTCCGGGAGAAAAACTGTTTTTT
d_call: .; j_call: TRBJ1-2; clone_size: .; v_call: TRBV19; cdr3_aa: CASRGFLHSTGYGYTF; cdr3_nt: TGTGCCAGTAGAGGCTTCCTCCACTCGACCGGCTATGGCTACACCTTC
d_call: .; j_call: TRBJ1-4; clone_size: .; v_call: TRBV7-6; cdr3_aa: CASSLEWDEKLFF; cdr3_nt: TGTGCCAGCAGCTTAGAGTGGGATGAAAAACTGTTTTTT
d_call: .; j_call: TRBJ1-4; clone_size: few; v_call: TRBV30; cdr3_aa: CAWSKGITNEKLFF; cdr3_nt: TGTGCCTGGAGTAAGGGGATTACTAATGAAAAACTGTTTTTT
d_call: TRBD2; j_call: TRBJ2-1; clone_size: .; v_call: TRBV5-1; cdr3_aa: CASSARTSGRSSYNEQFF; cdr3_nt: TGCGCCAGCAGCGCAAGGACTAGCGGGAGGAGCTCCTACAATGAGCAGTTCTTC
d_call: TRBD1; j_call: TRBJ1-3; clone_size: .; v_call: TRBV9; cdr3_aa: CASSQQGASGNTIYF; cdr3_nt: TGTGCCAGCAGCCAACAGGGGGCGTCAGGAAACACCATATATTTT
d_call: TRBD2; j_call: TRBJ2-5; clone_size: .; v_call: TRBV4-1; cdr3_aa: CASSQGGGETQYF; cdr3_nt: TGCGCCAGCAGCCAAGGGGGGGGAGAGACCCAGTACTTC